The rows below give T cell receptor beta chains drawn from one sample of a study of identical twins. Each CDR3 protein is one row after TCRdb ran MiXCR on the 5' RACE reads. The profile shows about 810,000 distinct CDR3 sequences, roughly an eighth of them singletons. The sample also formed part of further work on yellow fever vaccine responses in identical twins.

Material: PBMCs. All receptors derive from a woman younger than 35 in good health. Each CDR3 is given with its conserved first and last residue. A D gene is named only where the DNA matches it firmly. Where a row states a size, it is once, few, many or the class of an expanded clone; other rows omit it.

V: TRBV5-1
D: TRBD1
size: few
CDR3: CASSWDSLSRTEAFF

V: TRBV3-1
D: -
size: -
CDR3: CASSQDRVGGNRAFF

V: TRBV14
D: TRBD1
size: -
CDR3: CASSGGGLANSPLHF

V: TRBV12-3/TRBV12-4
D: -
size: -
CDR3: CASIMGNEAFF

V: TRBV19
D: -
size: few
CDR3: CASGDGTWGTEAFF

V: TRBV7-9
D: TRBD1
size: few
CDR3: CASSRFGTDYGYTF

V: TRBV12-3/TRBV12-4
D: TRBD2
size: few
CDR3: CASSTTSGGASGELFF

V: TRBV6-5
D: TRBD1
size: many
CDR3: CASSYLPGQGGKNIQYF

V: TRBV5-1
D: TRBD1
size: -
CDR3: CASSFKDRCFSGANVLTF

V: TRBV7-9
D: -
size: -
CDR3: CASRSRLDTQYF

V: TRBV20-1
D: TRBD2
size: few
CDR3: CSARAGLAGGYQETQYF

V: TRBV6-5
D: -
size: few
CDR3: CASSYSLSPLTYEQYF

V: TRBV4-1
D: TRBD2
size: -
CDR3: CASSEGTSGDYNEQFF

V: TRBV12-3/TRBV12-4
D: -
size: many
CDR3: CASSFGGTIYEQYF

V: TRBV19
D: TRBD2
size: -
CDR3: CASSISASGIQAKNIQYF

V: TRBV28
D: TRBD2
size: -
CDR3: CASTSLAGGSYNEQFF

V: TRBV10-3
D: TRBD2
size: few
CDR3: CAISNRTSQQETQYF

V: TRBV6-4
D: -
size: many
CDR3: CASSEYWYNEQFF

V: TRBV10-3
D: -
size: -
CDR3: CAIRSKGWGYTF

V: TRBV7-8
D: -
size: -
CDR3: CASSLVGTTHSPLHF